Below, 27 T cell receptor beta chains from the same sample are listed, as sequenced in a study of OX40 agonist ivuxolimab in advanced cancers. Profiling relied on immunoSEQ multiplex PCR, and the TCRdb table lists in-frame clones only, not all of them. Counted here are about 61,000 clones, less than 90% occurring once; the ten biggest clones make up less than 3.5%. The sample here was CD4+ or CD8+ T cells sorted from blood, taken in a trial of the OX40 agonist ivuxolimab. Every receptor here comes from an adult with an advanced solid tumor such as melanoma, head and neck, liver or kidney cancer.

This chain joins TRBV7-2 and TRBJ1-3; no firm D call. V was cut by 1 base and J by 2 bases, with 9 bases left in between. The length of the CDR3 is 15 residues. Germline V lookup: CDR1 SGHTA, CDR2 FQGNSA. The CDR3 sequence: CASSLGAGAGNTIYF. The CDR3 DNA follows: TGTGCCAGCAGCTTAGGGGCAGGTGCTGGAAACACCATATATTTT.

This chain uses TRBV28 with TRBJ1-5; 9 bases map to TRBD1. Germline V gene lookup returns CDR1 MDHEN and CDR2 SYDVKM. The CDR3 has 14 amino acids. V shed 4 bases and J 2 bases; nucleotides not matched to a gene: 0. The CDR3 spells CASSWTGGNQPQHF. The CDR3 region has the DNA TGTGCCAGCAGTTGGACAGGGGGCAATCAGCCCCAGCATTTT.

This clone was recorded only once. The CDR3 coding sequence is TGTGCCAGCAGTGTCGTCCTCTCCCTACATAGCAATCAGCCCCAGCATTTT. Amino acid sequence: CASSVVLSLHSNQPQHF. The rearrangement links TRBV2 to TRBJ1-5; D remains ambiguous. This CDR3 spans 17 amino acids. Germline assignment: CDR1 SNHLY and CDR2 FYNNEI. The V end was cut by 4 bases, the J end by 0 bases, with 16 bases between.

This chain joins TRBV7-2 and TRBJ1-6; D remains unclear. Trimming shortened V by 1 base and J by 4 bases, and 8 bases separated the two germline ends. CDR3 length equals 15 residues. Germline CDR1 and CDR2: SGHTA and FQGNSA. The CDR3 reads CASSLGAPYNSPLHF. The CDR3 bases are TGTGCCAGCAGCTTAGGGGCCCCTTATAATTCACCCCTCCACTTT.

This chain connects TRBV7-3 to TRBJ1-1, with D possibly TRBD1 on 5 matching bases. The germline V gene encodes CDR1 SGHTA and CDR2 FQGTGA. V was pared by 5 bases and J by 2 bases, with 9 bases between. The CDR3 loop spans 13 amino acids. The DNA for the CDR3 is TGTGCCAGCAGCCGCCAGGGTAACACTGAAGCTTTCTTT. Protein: CASSRQGNTEAFF.

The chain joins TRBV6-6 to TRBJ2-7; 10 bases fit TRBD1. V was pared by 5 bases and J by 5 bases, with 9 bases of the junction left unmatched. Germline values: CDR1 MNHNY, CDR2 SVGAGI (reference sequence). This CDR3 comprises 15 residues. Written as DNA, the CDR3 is TGTGCCAGCAGTCTTCCAGGGGACAGGGGCAACGAGCAGTACTTC. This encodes CASSLPGDRGNEQYF.

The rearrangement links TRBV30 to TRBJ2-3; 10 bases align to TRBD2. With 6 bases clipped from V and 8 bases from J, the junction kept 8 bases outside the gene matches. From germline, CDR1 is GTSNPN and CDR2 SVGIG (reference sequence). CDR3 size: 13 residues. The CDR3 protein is CACLLAGMGTQYF. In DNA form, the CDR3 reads TGTGCCTGCTTACTAGCGGGGATGGGTACGCAGTATTTT.

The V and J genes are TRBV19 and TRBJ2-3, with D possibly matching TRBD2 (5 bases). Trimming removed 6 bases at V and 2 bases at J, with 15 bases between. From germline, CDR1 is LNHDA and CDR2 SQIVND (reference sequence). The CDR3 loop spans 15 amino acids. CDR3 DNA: TGTGCCAGTAGAGGACTCCCGCAGTACACAGATACGCAGTATTTT. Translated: CASRGLPQYTDTQYF.

The CDR3 is CASSSPGQGANQPQHF. DNA of the CDR3: TGTGCCAGCAGCTCACCGGGACAGGGGGCCAATCAGCCCCAGCATTTT. The rearrangement links TRBV7-2 to TRBJ1-5, with 12 positions matching TRBD1. Germline V gene sequence: CDR1 SGHTA, CDR2 FQGNSA. The CDR3 sequence is 16 residues long. V shed 4 bases and J 3 bases; nucleotides not matched to a gene: 4.

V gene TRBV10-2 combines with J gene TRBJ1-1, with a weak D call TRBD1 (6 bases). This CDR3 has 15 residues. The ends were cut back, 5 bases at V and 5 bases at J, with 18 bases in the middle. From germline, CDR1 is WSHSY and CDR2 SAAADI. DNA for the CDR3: TGCGCCAGCAGTTTAGTGGGGGGCGACGGGACTGAAGCTTTCTTT. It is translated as CASSLVGGDGTEAFF.

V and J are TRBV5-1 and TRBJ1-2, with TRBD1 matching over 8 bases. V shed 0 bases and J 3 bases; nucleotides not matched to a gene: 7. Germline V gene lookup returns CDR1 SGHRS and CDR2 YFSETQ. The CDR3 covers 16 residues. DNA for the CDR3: TGCGCCAGCAGCTTGGGCAGGGGGCAAGGGGACTATGGCTACACCTTC. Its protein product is CASSLGRGQGDYGYTF.

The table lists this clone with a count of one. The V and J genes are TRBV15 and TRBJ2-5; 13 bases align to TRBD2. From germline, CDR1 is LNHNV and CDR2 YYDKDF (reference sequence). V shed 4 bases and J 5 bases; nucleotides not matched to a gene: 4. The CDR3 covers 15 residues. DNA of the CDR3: TGTGCCACCAGCACGGGACTAGCGGGGTGGGAGACCCAGTACTTC. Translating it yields CATSTGLAGWETQYF.

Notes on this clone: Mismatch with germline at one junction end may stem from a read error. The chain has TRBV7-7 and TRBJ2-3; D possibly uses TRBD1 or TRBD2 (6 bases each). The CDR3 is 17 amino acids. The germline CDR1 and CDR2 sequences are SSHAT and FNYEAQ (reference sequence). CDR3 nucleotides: TGTGCTAGCAGCTTAGGGGGGTGGTCCCCCGGCGGAGATACGCAGTATTTT. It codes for CASSLGGWSPGGDTQYF.

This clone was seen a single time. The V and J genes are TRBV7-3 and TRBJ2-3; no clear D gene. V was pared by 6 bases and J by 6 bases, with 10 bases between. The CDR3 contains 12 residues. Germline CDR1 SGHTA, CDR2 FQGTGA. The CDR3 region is CASSLTRDTQYF. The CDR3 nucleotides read TGTGCCAGCAGTCTCACGAGGGATACGCAGTATTTT.

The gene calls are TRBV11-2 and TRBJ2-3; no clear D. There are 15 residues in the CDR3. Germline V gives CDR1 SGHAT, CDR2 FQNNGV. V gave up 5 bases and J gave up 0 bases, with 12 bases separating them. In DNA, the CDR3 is TGTGCCAGCAGCCGACTCTGGGCCAGCACAGATACGCAGTATTTT. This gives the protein CASSRLWASTDTQYF.

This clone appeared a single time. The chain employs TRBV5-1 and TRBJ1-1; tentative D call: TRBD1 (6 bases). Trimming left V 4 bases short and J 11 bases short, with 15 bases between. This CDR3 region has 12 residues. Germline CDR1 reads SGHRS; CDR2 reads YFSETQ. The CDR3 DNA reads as TGCGCCAGCAGCCCGGACAGCGATTTTGCTTTCTTT. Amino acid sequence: CASSPDSDFAFF. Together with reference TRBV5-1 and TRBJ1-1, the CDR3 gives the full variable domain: KAGVTQTPRYLIKTRGQQVTLSCSPISGHRSVSWYQQTPGQGLQFLFEYFSETQRNKGNFPGRFSGRQFSNSRSEMNVSTLELGDSALYLCASSPDSDFAFFGQGTRLTVV.

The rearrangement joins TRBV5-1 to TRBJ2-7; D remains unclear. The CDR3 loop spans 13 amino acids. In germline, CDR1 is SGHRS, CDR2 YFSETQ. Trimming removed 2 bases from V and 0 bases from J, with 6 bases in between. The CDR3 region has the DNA TGCGCCAGCAGCTTAATGGGCTCCTACGAGCAGTACTTC. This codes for CASSLMGSYEQYF.

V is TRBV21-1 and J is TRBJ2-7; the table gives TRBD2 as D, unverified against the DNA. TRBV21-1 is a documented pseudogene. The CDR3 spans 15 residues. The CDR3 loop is CASILAGDHSYEQYF. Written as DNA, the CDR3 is TGTGCCTCCATACTAGCGGGGGACCACTCCTACGAGCAGTACTTC.

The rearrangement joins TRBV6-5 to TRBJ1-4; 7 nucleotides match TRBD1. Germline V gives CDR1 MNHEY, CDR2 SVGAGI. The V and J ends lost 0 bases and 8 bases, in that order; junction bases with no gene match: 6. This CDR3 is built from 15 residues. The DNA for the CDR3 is TGTGCCAGCAGTTACTCGACAGGGCTGGAGGAAAAACTGTTTTTT. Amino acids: CASSYSTGLEEKLFF.

The CDR3 loop is CATSMGTSGGETQYF. DNA of the CDR3: TGTGCCACCAGCATGGGGACTAGCGGGGGAGAGACCCAGTACTTC. The chain couples TRBV15 to TRBJ2-5; 14 bases map to TRBD2. Germline lookup yields CDR1 LNHNV and CDR2 YYDKDF (reference sequence). This CDR3 has 15 amino acids. V was clipped by 4 bases and J by 4 bases; unmatched bases: 2.

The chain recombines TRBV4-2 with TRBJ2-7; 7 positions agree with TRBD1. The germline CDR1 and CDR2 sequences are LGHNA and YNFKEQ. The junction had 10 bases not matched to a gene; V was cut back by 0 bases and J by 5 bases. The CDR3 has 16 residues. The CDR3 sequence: CASSQDLRQGVHEQYF. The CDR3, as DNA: TGTGCCAGCAGCCAAGATCTAAGACAGGGTGTCCACGAGCAGTACTTC.

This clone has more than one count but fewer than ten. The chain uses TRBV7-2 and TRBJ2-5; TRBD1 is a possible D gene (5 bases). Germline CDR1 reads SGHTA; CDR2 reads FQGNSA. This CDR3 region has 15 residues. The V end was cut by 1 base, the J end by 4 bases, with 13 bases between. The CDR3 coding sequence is TGTGCCAGCAGCTTAGTAGGGGCTAGAGGAGAGACCCAGTACTTC. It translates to CASSLVGARGETQYF.

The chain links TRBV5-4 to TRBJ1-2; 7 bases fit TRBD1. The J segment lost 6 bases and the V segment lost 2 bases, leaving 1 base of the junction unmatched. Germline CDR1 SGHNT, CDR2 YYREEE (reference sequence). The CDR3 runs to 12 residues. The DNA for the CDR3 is TGTGCCAGCAGCTTACAGGGGAATGGCTACACCTTC. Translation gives CASSLQGNGYTF. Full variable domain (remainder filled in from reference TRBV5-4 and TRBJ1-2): ETGVTQSPTHLIKTRGQQVTLRCSSQSGHNTVSWYQQALGQGPQFIFQYYREEENGRGNFPPRFSGLQFPNYSSELNVNALELDDSALYLCASSLQGNGYTFGSGTRLTVV.

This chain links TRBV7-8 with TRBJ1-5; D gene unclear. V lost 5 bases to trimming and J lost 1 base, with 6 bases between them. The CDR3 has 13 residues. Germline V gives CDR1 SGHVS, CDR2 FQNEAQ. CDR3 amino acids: CASSLDSNQPQHF. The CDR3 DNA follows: TGTGCCAGCAGCCTCGACAGCAATCAGCCCCAGCATTTT.

The CDR3 reads CASTSRAGYGYTF. The CDR3 nucleotides are TGTGCCAGTACTTCACGAGCGGGCTATGGCTACACCTTC. The chain combines TRBV19 with TRBJ1-2; no clear D. Germline CDR1 and CDR2: LNHDA and SQIVND (reference sequence). The CDR3 consists of 13 residues. With 7 bases removed from V and 4 bases from J, the gap between germline ends came to 13 bases.

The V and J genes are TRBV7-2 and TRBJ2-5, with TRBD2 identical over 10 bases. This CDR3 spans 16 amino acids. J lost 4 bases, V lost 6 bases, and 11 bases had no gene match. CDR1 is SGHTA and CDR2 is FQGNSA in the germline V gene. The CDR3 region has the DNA TGTGCCAGCAGAGCCCCGGGACTAGCGTTGAGAGAGACCCAGTACTTC. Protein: CASRAPGLALRETQYF.

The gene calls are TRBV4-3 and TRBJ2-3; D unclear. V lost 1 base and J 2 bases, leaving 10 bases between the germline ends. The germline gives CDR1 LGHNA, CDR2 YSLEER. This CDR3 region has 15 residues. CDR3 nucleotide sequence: TGCGCCAGCAGCCAAGGGTCCGCTACCACAGATACGCAGTATTTT. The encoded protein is CASSQGSATTDTQYF.